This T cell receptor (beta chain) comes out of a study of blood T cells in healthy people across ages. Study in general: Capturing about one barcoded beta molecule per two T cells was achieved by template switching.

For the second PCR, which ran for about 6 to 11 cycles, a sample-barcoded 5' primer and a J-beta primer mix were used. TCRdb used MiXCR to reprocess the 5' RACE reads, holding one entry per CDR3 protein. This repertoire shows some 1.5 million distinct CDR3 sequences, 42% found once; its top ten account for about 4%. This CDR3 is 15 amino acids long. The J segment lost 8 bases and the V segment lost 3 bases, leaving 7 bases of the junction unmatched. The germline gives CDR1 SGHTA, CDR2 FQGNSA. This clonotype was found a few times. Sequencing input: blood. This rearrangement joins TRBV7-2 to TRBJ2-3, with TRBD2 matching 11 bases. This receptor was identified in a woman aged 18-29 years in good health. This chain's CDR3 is CASSFGTSGLGTQYF. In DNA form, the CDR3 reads TGTGCCAGCAGCTTCGGGACTAGCGGCTTGGGTACGCAGTATTTT.